The 20 T cell receptor beta chains given below trace back to one sample, sequenced in a study of beta chain features in type 1 diabetes. Findings and limits, study-wide: People with Type 1 diabetes carried modestly yet significantly shorter TCRB CDR3s in all four CD4+ subsets.

For these receptors, no antigen is known. Expressed TCRB transcripts got sequenced, as all isolated RNA was reverse transcribed. TCRdb keeps only in-frame clones here, not all; method: immunoSEQ multiplex PCR. The data show around 360,000 clones, over 9.5% seen once. Sequenced sample: naive CD4+ T cells from blood. The receptor source for this set is a woman aged 18-35 years with type 1 diabetes.

The rearrangement joins TRBV7-9 to TRBJ2-1; 7 nucleotides match TRBD2. V lost 0 bases to trimming and J lost 9 bases; unmatched junction nucleotides: 5. The CDR3 length is 14 residues. Per the germline V gene, CDR1 is SEHNR and CDR2 is FQNEAQ (reference sequence). The DNA for the CDR3 is TGTGCCAGCAGCTTAGCAGCGGGGACTGGTGAGCAGTTCTTC. Its translation is CASSLAAGTGEQFF. Full variable domain (outside the CDR3, taken from reference TRBV7-9 and TRBJ2-1): DTGVSQNPRHKITKRGQNVTFRCDPISEHNRLYWYRQTLGQGPEFLTYFQNEAQLEKSRLLSDRFSAERPKGSFSTLEIQRTEQGDSAMYLCASSLAAGTGEQFFGPGTRLTVL.

The V and J genes are TRBV5-1 and TRBJ1-2; TRBD1 is a possible D gene (5 bases). The germline V and J ends were trimmed by 4 bases and 3 bases, with 22 bases remaining between them. The CDR3 has 17 residues. Germline CDR1 SGHRS, CDR2 YFSETQ. Written as DNA, the CDR3 is TGCGCCAGCAGCAGCGGGGCAGCCGGGACCGGCTACTATGGCTACACCTTC. The encoded protein is CASSSGAAGTGYYGYTF.

The chain couples TRBV5-1 to TRBJ2-1, with 13 bases that match TRBD2. The CDR3 length is 15 residues. Germline CDR1 is SGHRS and CDR2 is YFSETQ. V shed 0 bases and J 8 bases; nucleotides not matched to a gene: 2. As DNA, the CDR3 is TGCGCCAGCAGCTTGGGACTAGCGGGGGGCGATGAGCAGTTCTTC. Its protein product is CASSLGLAGGDEQFF.

V gene TRBV25-1 combines with J gene TRBJ1-1, with 8 bases fitting TRBD1. The V segment lost 1 base and the J segment 1 base; nucleotides outside the gene matches: 5. The CDR3 runs to 16 residues. Germline CDR1 reads MGHDK; CDR2 reads SYGVNS. For the CDR3, the DNA is TGTGCCAGCAGTGAATTCCCACAGGGGGGGAACACTGAAGCTTTCTTT. This sequence encodes CASSEFPQGGNTEAFF.

A few counts support this clone. The chain links TRBV5-1 to TRBJ2-1, with TRBD2 identical over 8 bases. The length of the CDR3 is 15 residues. J gave up 4 bases and V 0 bases, and 3 bases lay outside the gene matches. Germline-derived CDR1 and CDR2 are SGHRS and YFSETQ. CDR3 DNA sequence: TGCGCCAGCAGCTTGGATGCGGGAGGATACAATGAGCAGTTCTTC. This codes for CASSLDAGGYNEQFF.

The table lists this clone with a few counts. This chain links TRBV7-3 with TRBJ2-2, with 8 bases lining up with TRBD1. CDR3 length: 16 residues. Germline assignment: CDR1 SGHTA and CDR2 FQGTGA. J gave up 9 bases and V 5 bases, and 14 bases lay outside the gene matches. The CDR3 here is CASSRNQGASARELFF. The CDR3 DNA is TGTGCCAGCAGCCGTAACCAGGGGGCATCAGCGCGGGAGCTGTTTTTT.

This clone came up a few times. The V and J genes are TRBV11-2 and TRBJ2-5; 7 bases line up with TRBD2. After removal of 3 bases from V and 1 base from J, the junction contained 2 bases not matched to a gene. This CDR3 has 14 amino acids. From germline, CDR1 is SGHAT and CDR2 FQNNGV. The CDR3 is CASSLTSTQETQYF. DNA of the CDR3: TGTGCCAGCAGCTTGACTAGCACCCAAGAGACCCAGTACTTC. The complete variable domain, with remaining parts taken from reference TRBV11-2 and TRBJ2-5, reads EAGVAQSPRYKIIEKRQSVAFWCNPISGHATLYWYQQILGQGPKLLIQFQNNGVVDDSQLPKDRFSAERLKGVDSTLKIQPAKLEDSAVYLCASSLTSTQETQYFGPGTRLLVL.

This clone was detected only a few times. The J gene is TRBJ1-4, the V gene TRBV9, with a weak D call TRBD1 (6 bases). The CDR3 runs 13 residues. Germline CDR1 reads SGDLS; CDR2 reads YYNGEE. The V and J ends lost 3 bases and 8 bases respectively, with 11 bases between them. The CDR3 spells CASSAGVGEKLFF. The CDR3 DNA reads TGTGCCAGCAGCGCAGGGGTCGGGGAAAAACTGTTTTTT.

This clone was seen more than once but under ten times. The V call is TRBV30, the J call TRBJ2-1, with TRBD2 matching over 9 bases. Trimming cost V 4 bases and J 6 bases; bases outside gene matches: 10. CDR3 size: 15 residues. In germline, CDR1 is GTSNPN, CDR2 SVGIG (reference sequence). The CDR3 loop is CAWIRGLAPSNEQFF. The CDR3 bases are TGTGCCTGGATACGGGGACTAGCCCCTTCCAATGAGCAGTTCTTC. Based on the CDR3 plus reference TRBV30 and TRBJ2-1, the full variable domain is SQTIHQWPATLVQPVGSPLSLECTVEGTSNPNLYWYRQAAGRGLQLLFYSVGIGQISSEVPQNLSASRPQDRQFILSSKKLLLSDSGFYLCAWIRGLAPSNEQFFGPGTRLTVL.

This chain uses TRBV2 with TRBJ2-3; 7 bases agree with TRBD1. This CDR3 has 15 amino acids. Trimming removed 6 bases from V and 3 bases from J; junction bases left unmatched: 9. Germline V gene data show CDR1 as SNHLY and CDR2 as FYNNEI. Written as DNA, the CDR3 is TGTGCCAGCAGGGACGACAGGGCGCGGACAGATACGCAGTATTTT. Protein sequence: CASRDDRARTDTQYF.

This clone has only one observation. The chain combines TRBV7-9 with TRBJ1-1; D unresolved. Germline CDR1 SEHNR, CDR2 FQNEAQ (reference sequence). The CDR3 has 14 amino acids. The V and J ends lost 8 bases and 4 bases respectively, with 17 bases between them. CDR3: CASSRMGSGTEAFF. DNA for the CDR3: TGTGCCAGCTCGAGGATGGGTTCGGGCACTGAAGCTTTCTTT.

The chain is built from TRBV7-9 and TRBJ1-1; no clear D gene. Germline CDR1 and CDR2: SEHNR and FQNEAQ (reference sequence). The CDR3 extends over 18 amino acids. Trimming pared 0 bases from V and 3 bases from J, leaving 20 bases between. Here the CDR3 DNA reads TGTGCCAGCAGCTTAGCATCCGGGTCTGCCCTCTGGGACACTGAAGCTTTCTTT. Its protein product is CASSLASGSALWDTEAFF.

This clone occurred a few times. The rearrangement joins TRBV6-6 to TRBJ2-7; 11 bases are a match to TRBD2. CDR3 length: 16 amino acids. Germline values: CDR1 MNHNY, CDR2 SVGAGI (reference sequence). Trimming at V came to 4 bases and at J to 0 bases, leaving 5 bases not matched to a gene. CDR3 nucleotides: TGTGCCAGCAGTTCTGGACTAGCGGGCCTCTCCTACGAGCAGTACTTC. It specifies CASSSGLAGLSYEQYF.

This clone was seen a handful of times. The rearrangement uses TRBV27 and TRBJ2-3; no clear D. The CDR3 length is 13 residues. V shed 3 bases and J shed 0 bases, with 4 bases lying between them. Germline V gene sequence: CDR1 MNHEY, CDR2 SMNVEV (reference sequence). The CDR3: CASSFLSTDTQYF. The CDR3 nucleotides read TGTGCCAGCAGTTTCCTTAGCACAGATACGCAGTATTTT.

J is TRBJ2-2 and V is TRBV7-3, with 9 bases matching TRBD2. The CDR3 runs to 17 residues. V lost 2 bases, J lost 11 bases, and 15 bases stayed unmatched. Germline CDR1 and CDR2: SGHTA and FQGTGA. CDR3 sequence (DNA): TGTGCCAGCAGCTTAGTTCCGGGTACGGCGGGAGGGCGAGAGCTGTTTTTT. Its translation: CASSLVPGTAGGRELFF.

This clone showed up just a few times. The chain has TRBV7-2 and TRBJ1-5; tentatively, D is TRBD1 (6 bases). The CDR3 contains 15 residues. The V and J ends lost 5 bases and 7 bases respectively, with 18 bases between them. CDR1 SGHTA and CDR2 FQGNSA come from the germline V gene. In DNA form, the CDR3 reads TGTGCCAGCAGCCCCGAACAGGGTAGGGGCCAGCCCCAGCATTTT. It codes for CASSPEQGRGQPQHF.

The chain carries TRBV4-1 and TRBJ1-2; possible D gene TRBD1, 6 bases. V was trimmed by 4 bases and J by 1 base, leaving 10 bases between them. Germline CDR1 is MGHRA and CDR2 is YSYEKL. The length of the CDR3 is 14 residues. The CDR3 loop is CASSPLRGNYGYTF. The CDR3 nucleotides are TGCGCCAGCAGCCCCCTCAGGGGTAACTATGGCTACACCTTC.

This sequence joins TRBV4-3 and TRBJ1-1; TRBD1 agrees at 7 bases. This CDR3 has 18 amino acids. The germline CDR1 and CDR2 sequences are LGHNA and YSLEER. The junction had 12 bases not matched to a gene; V was cut back by 1 base and J by 1 base. CDR3 in amino acids: CASSQAAHLQGTNTEAFF. The CDR3 DNA reads TGCGCCAGCAGCCAAGCCGCCCATTTACAGGGGACGAACACTGAAGCTTTCTTT.

The chain carries TRBV27 and TRBJ1-6; D is perhaps TRBD1 (5 bases). Germline values: CDR1 MNHEY, CDR2 SMNVEV (reference sequence). The CDR3 runs to 14 residues. The germline V and J ends were trimmed by 4 bases and 7 bases, with 11 bases remaining between them. The CDR3 loop is CASSWRGGNSPLHF. The CDR3 DNA is TGTGCCAGCAGTTGGCGGGGGGGGAATTCACCCCTCCACTTT.

The rearrangement joins TRBV25-1 to TRBJ2-2; TRBD1 agrees at 10 bases. The V and J ends lost 6 bases and 7 bases, in that order; junction bases with no gene match: 5. The CDR3 has 14 amino acids. Germline lookup yields CDR1 MGHDK and CDR2 SYGVNS. The CDR3 sequence is CASSQRTGGGELFF. The CDR3, as DNA: TGTGCCAGCAGCCAAAGGACAGGGGGCGGGGAGCTGTTTTTT.